These 29 T cell receptor beta chains were sequenced from one sample in a study of cytomegalovirus exposure and HLA in healthy donors. The PCR contained 60 Vbeta and 13 Jbeta primers. Generated by immunoSEQ multiplex PCR, the TCRdb table keeps only in-frame clones and is missing some. The table for this sample gives tens of thousands of clones. Sequencing was done on a sample of PBMCs. Source of these receptors: a woman aged 35 to 49 in good health and CMV-seropositive.

The chain joins TRBV10-3 to TRBJ2-2; maybe TRBD2 (6 bases). This CDR3 region has 15 residues. Germline CDR1 reads ENHRY; CDR2 reads SYGVKD. Trimming took 11 bases from V and 2 from J, leaving 18 bases between them. The CDR3 here is CAPSSGGENTGELFF. In DNA form, the CDR3 reads TGTGCCCCTTCTTCTGGCGGGGAAAACACCGGGGAGCTGTTTTTT.

The V gene is TRBV19, the J gene TRBJ1-1, with D possibly matching TRBD1 (5 bases). Germline values: CDR1 LNHDA, CDR2 SQIVND (reference sequence). The ends were cut back, 7 bases at V and 1 base at J, with 13 bases in the middle. The length of the CDR3 is 14 residues. CDR3 sequence reads: CASTPGLGNTEAFF. Here the CDR3 DNA reads TGTGCCAGTACCCCAGGGCTGGGGAACACTGAAGCTTTCTTT.

CDR3 DNA sequence: TGTGCCAGCAGTGAAGCTAGCGCCGGGGAGCTGTTTTTT. Amino acids: CASSEASAGELFF. This rearrangement joins TRBV2 to TRBJ2-2; the D gene is possibly TRBD2 (5 bases). Germline values: CDR1 SNHLY, CDR2 FYNNEI. Trimming took 0 bases from V and 6 from J, leaving 5 bases between them. There are 13 residues in the CDR3.

The chain combines TRBV6-5 with TRBJ2-3, with 8 bases identical to TRBD2. The trim removed 6 bases at V and 8 bases at J, leaving 4 bases unmatched. In germline, CDR1 is MNHEY, CDR2 SVGAGI. The CDR3 totals 12 residues. In DNA, the CDR3 is TGTGCCAGCAGCCTCAGCGGGAGTACGCAGTATTTT. Its translation is CASSLSGSTQYF.

The chain couples TRBV18 to TRBJ2-3; 11 positions match TRBD2. This CDR3 is 15 amino acids long. Per germline, CDR1 KGHSH and CDR2 LQKENI. V gave up 3 bases and J gave up 4 bases; unmatched junction bases: 3. The CDR3 nucleotides are TGTGCCAGCTCACCTACTAGCGGGAGTCCAGATACGCAGTATTTT. Its protein is CASSPTSGSPDTQYF.

The DNA of the CDR3 is TGTGCCAGCAGGCCAGGAGGGCCCGCCCGAGAGACCCAGTACTTC. Translated: CASRPGGPARETQYF. This rearrangement joins TRBV6-1 to TRBJ2-5; TRBD2 might be the D (6 bases). CDR3 length equals 15 residues. The V gene lost 6 bases and the J gene lost 4 bases, with 18 bases spanning the gap. CDR1 is MNHNS, CDR2 SASEGT, per germline.

The chain combines TRBV29-1 with TRBJ2-3; D is ambiguous. V was trimmed by 7 bases and J by 0 bases, leaving 11 bases between them. Germline lookup yields CDR1 SQVTM and CDR2 ANQGSEA. The CDR3 loop spans 13 amino acids. The CDR3 sequence is CSAAGRSTDTQYF. The CDR3 nucleotides read TGCAGCGCCGCCGGTCGCAGCACAGATACGCAGTATTTT.

This chain uses TRBV6-5 with TRBJ1-2, with D perhaps matching TRBD1 (5 bases). Per the germline V gene, CDR1 is MNHEY and CDR2 is SVGAGI. V was cut by 6 bases and J by 8 bases, with 16 bases left in between. This CDR3 has 13 amino acids. This chain's CDR3 is CASRNGGITGYTF. In nucleotides, the CDR3 is TGTGCCAGCAGAAACGGGGGGATTACAGGCTACACCTTC.

The J gene is TRBJ2-1, the V gene TRBV19; 11 nucleotides align to TRBD2. The germline V gene has CDR1 LNHDA and CDR2 SQIVND (reference sequence). J gave up 6 bases and V 7 bases, and 8 bases lay outside the gene matches. The CDR3 runs 15 residues. CDR3 loop: CASKEISGGVNEQFF. Here the CDR3 DNA reads TGTGCCAGTAAAGAAATTAGCGGGGGGGTCAATGAGCAGTTCTTC. The full variable domain, completed using reference TRBV19 and TRBJ2-1, is DGGITQSPKYLFRKEGQNVTLSCEQNLNHDAMYWYRQDPGQGLRLIYYSQIVNDFQKGDIAEGYSVSREKKESFPLTVTSAQKNPTAFYLCASKEISGGVNEQFFGPGTRLTVL.

This clone registers medium-sized by frequency. The chain uses TRBV7-3 and TRBJ2-1; 12 bases align to TRBD1. This CDR3 region has 14 residues. V lost 5 bases and J lost 9; bases outside the gene matches: 5. Germline loops: CDR1 SGHTA, CDR2 FQGTGA. The CDR3 reads CASSPGTGGAEQFF. The CDR3 coding sequence is TGTGCCAGCAGCCCCGGGACAGGGGGCGCTGAGCAGTTCTTC.

J is TRBJ1-3 and V is TRBV9; 7 bases are shared with TRBD1. The germline V gene encodes CDR1 SGDLS and CDR2 YYNGEE. The CDR3 has 16 amino acids. The J segment lost 3 bases and the V segment lost 6 bases, leaving 12 bases of the junction unmatched. CDR3 DNA: TGTGCCAGCACACGTGGAACAGGGGAACATGGAAACACCATATATTTT. This encodes CASTRGTGEHGNTIYF.

The rearrangement joins TRBV10-3 to TRBJ1-1, with 8 bases aligning to TRBD1. The CDR3 loop spans 15 amino acids. Germline V gene data show CDR1 as ENHRY and CDR2 as SYGVKD. With V trimmed by 6 bases and J by 5 bases, 11 bases remained unmatched. In DNA form, the CDR3 reads TGTGCCATCAGGGGAGACAGGGGCGCGCCGACTGAAGCTTTCTTT. This translates into CAIRGDRGAPTEAFF.

The gene calls are TRBV2 and TRBJ2-5; weak D call: TRBD2 (5 bases). V lost 2 bases and J lost 9, with 7 bases in between. Germline-derived CDR1 and CDR2 are SNHLY and FYNNEI. CDR3 length: 11 amino acids. The CDR3: CASSEIASQYF. DNA for the CDR3: TGTGCCAGCAGTGAAATAGCGTCCCAGTACTTC.

V and J are TRBV30 and TRBJ2-1, with 7 bases fitting TRBD2. CDR3 length: 18 amino acids. CDR1 GTSNPN and CDR2 SVGIG come from the germline V gene (reference sequence). V shed 2 bases, J shed 2 bases, and the junction held 15 bases outside the gene matches. In DNA, the CDR3 is TGTGCCTGGAGTCTTGCCTTACTAGCGCATCAACCCTACAATGAGCAGTTCTTC. Amino acid sequence: CAWSLALLAHQPYNEQFF.

This rearrangement joins TRBV2 to TRBJ2-3; D might be TRBD2 (5 bases). This CDR3 is built from 14 residues. With 4 bases removed from V and 4 bases from J, the gap between germline ends came to 12 bases. Germline CDR1 SNHLY, CDR2 FYNNEI. This CDR3 reads CASSVLAGSDTQYF. CDR3 DNA: TGTGCCAGCAGTGTGCTAGCAGGTTCAGATACGCAGTATTTT.

The chain joins TRBV6-5 to TRBJ1-4; D is uncertain. This CDR3 has 14 residues. The germline CDR1 and CDR2 sequences are MNHEY and SVGAGI. Between the trimmed V and J ends, which lost 6 bases and 11 bases, there was a span of 19 bases. CDR3 sequence: CASSGVGESEKLFF. CDR3 nucleotides: TGTGCCAGCAGCGGTGTGGGAGAAAGTGAGAAACTGTTTTTT.

This sequence joins TRBV19 and TRBJ1-5, with TRBD1 matching 12 bases. Unmatched junction bases numbered 10, after V lost 7 bases and J lost 6 bases. The CDR3 has 16 amino acids. Germline CDR1 and CDR2: LNHDA and SQIVND (reference sequence). The CDR3 reads CASKTTGQGAFQPQHF. The CDR3, as DNA: TGTGCCAGTAAAACGACGGGACAGGGGGCCTTTCAGCCCCAGCATTTT.

J is TRBJ1-1 and V is TRBV10-3; 12 nucleotides match TRBD1. Germline CDR1 ENHRY, CDR2 SYGVKD. V lost 0 bases to trimming and J lost 6 bases; unmatched junction nucleotides: 5. The CDR3 contains 16 residues. This CDR3 reads CAISESTGQGAAEAFF. CDR3 DNA sequence: TGTGCCATCAGTGAGTCGACGGGACAGGGGGCTGCTGAAGCTTTCTTT.

The chain is built from TRBV30 and TRBJ2-3, with a tentative D call TRBD2 (6 bases). Germline CDR1 and CDR2: GTSNPN and SVGIG (reference sequence). The CDR3 has 15 amino acids. V was trimmed by 5 bases and J by 6 bases, leaving 21 bases between them. As DNA, the CDR3 is TGTGCCTGGGGGCAAGGGACGTCGACTAGGGATACGCAGTATTTT. Translation gives CAWGQGTSTRDTQYF.

The gene calls are TRBV6-6 and TRBJ2-5; tentatively, D is TRBD1 (5 bases). The V end was cut by 0 bases, the J end by 4 bases, with 9 bases between. This CDR3 comprises 14 residues. Germline assignment: CDR1 MNHNY and CDR2 SVGAGI (reference sequence). The CDR3 DNA follows: TGTGCCAGCAGTTACTCCAGGGTCGGAGAGACCCAGTACTTC. Translation: CASSYSRVGETQYF.

This chain links TRBV27 with TRBJ1-1, with a possible D match to TRBD1 (5 bases). The CDR3 totals 13 residues. Germline V CDR1 and CDR2: MNHEY, SMNVEV (reference sequence). Trimming pared 4 bases from V and 7 bases from J, leaving 13 bases between. The CDR3 bases are TGTGCCAGCAGTTCGGGGGGTGGTGGTGAAGCTTTCTTT. It specifies CASSSGGGGEAFF.

This clone registers medium-sized by frequency. This chain connects TRBV19 to TRBJ2-7; D call uncertain. Germline V lookup: CDR1 LNHDA, CDR2 SQIVND (reference sequence). The V end was cut by 5 bases, the J end by 0 bases, with 11 bases between. This CDR3 region has 14 residues. This CDR3 reads CASSGFPNSYEQYF. DNA of the CDR3: TGTGCCAGTAGTGGCTTCCCCAACTCCTACGAGCAGTACTTC.

The DNA for the CDR3 is TGTGCCAGCAGTTTACCCGGGAGTAGCGACAATGAGCAGTTCTTC. This sequence encodes CASSLPGSSDNEQFF. This chain uses TRBV28 with TRBJ2-1; a weak D match, TRBD2 (6 bases). This CDR3 contains 15 residues. Germline V gene data show CDR1 as MDHEN and CDR2 as SYDVKM. The ends were cut back, 2 bases at V and 5 bases at J, with 13 bases in the middle.

The CDR3 protein is CASSLGARTASEQYF. CDR3 sequence (DNA): TGTGCCAGCAGCTTAGGGGCAAGGACAGCTTCCGAGCAGTACTTC. V and J are TRBV11-2 and TRBJ2-7, with D tentatively TRBD1 (6 bases). The V gene lost 1 base and the J gene lost 6 bases, with 16 bases spanning the gap. The germline V gene encodes CDR1 SGHAT and CDR2 FQNNGV. The CDR3 contains 15 residues.

The genes are TRBV5-6 and TRBJ2-5; TRBD2 aligns across 8 bases. The V segment lost 3 bases and the J segment 7 bases; nucleotides outside the gene matches: 8. The CDR3 sequence is 14 residues long. Germline V lookup: CDR1 SGHDT, CDR2 YYEEEE. Here the CDR3 reads CASSSGLARWTQYF. The CDR3 coding sequence is TGTGCCAGCAGCTCAGGACTAGCAAGATGGACCCAGTACTTC.

The CDR3, as DNA: TGTGCCAGCAGCTTGTCAGGCGCCTTGGGAGAGCAGTACTTC. This sequence encodes CASSLSGALGEQYF. V gene TRBV5-5 combines with J gene TRBJ2-5, with D tentatively TRBD2 (5 bases). Germline CDR1 and CDR2: SGHKS and YYEKEE (reference sequence). The CDR3 is 14 amino acids. Deletions cut 1 base from V and 11 bases from J, with 18 bases between. Filled out from reference TRBV5-5 and TRBJ2-5, the complete variable domain reads DAGVTQSPTHLIKTRGQQVTLRCSPISGHKSVSWYQQVLGQGPQFIFQYYEKEERGRGNFPDRFSARQFPNYSSELNVNALLLGDSALYLCASSLSGALGEQYFGPGTRLLVL.

The rearrangement uses TRBV14 and TRBJ2-7; 7 nucleotides match TRBD2. Germline V CDR1 and CDR2: SGHDN, FVKESK. The trim removed 1 base at V and 3 bases at J, leaving 6 bases unmatched. The CDR3 extends over 15 amino acids. CDR3 DNA: TGTGCCAGCAGCCAAGGTATAGCGGGTCTCTACGAGCAGTACTTC. Its protein product is CASSQGIAGLYEQYF.

CDR3 protein: CASRPSGRAIDTQYF. The CDR3 DNA sequence: TGTGCCAGCAGACCGAGCGGGAGGGCAATAGATACGCAGTATTTT. The chain combines TRBV7-2 with TRBJ2-3; 10 bases fit TRBD2. Trimming at V came to 6 bases and at J to 5 bases, leaving 8 bases not matched to a gene. The germline V gene has CDR1 SGHTA and CDR2 FQGNSA. This CDR3 contains 15 residues.

The chain joins TRBV5-1 to TRBJ1-2; D is possibly TRBD1 (6 bases). Deletions cut 4 bases from V and 8 bases from J, with 15 bases between. The CDR3 is made up of 13 amino acids. Germline V gene data show CDR1 as SGHRS and CDR2 as YFSETQ. CDR3 loop: CASSRDTQGGYTF. CDR3 coding DNA: TGCGCCAGCAGCCGGGACACCCAAGGGGGCTACACCTTC.